This TCR beta chain was profiled in a study of blood T cell repertoires in COVID-19. Measured with immunoSEQ multiplex PCR; TCRdb has only the in-frame clones, and not every one. This sample has roughly 250,000 clones; roughly 91% occur once, and the top ten carry about 0.99%. With 5 bases removed from V and 8 bases from J, the gap between germline ends came to 12 bases. The germline V gene encodes CDR1 SGHTA and CDR2 FQGNSA. This CDR3 comprises 12 residues. Sequencing was performed on peripheral blood. The J gene is TRBJ1-2, the V gene TRBV7-2; TRBD1 might be the D (6 bases). This clonotype originated in a middle-aged woman who had recovered from COVID-19. The CDR3, as DNA: TGTGCCAGCAGCCCCCAGGGGCGAGGCTACACCTTC. Protein: CASSPQGRGYTF.